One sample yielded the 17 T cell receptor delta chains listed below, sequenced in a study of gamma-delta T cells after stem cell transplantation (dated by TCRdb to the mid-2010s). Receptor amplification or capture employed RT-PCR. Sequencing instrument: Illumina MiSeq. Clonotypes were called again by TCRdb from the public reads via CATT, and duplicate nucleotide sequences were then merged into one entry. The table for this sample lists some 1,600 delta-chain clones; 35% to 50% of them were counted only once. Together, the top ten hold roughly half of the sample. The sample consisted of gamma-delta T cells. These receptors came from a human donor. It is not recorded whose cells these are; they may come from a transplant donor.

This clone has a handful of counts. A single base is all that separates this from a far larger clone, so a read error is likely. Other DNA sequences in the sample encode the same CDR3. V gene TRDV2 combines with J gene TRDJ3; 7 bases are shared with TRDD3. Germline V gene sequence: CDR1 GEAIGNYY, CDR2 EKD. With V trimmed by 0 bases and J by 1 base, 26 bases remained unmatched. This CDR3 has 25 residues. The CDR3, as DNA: TGTGCCTGTGACACCGTGAGTGGATGGGGGACCCCACTTCGTTTATCGTCCTGGGACACCCGACAGATGTTTTTC. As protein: CACDTVSGWGTPLRLSSWDTRQMFF.

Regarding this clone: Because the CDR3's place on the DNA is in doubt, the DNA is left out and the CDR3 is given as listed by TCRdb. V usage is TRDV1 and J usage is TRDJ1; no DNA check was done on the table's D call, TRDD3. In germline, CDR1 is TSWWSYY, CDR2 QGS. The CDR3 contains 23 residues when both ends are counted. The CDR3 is CALGELEGLPLVAWGIPADKPIF.

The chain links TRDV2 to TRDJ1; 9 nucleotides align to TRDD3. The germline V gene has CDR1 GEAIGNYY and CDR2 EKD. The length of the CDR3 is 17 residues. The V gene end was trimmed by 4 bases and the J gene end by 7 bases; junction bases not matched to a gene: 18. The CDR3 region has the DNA TGTGCCTGTGATAATCCCTTACTGGGGGACCAACCGGGTAAACTCATCTTT. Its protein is CACDNPLLGDQPGKLIF.

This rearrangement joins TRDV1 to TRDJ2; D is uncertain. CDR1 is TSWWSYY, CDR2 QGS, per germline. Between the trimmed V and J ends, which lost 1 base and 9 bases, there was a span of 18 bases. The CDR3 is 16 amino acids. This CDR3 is CALGEPDVRLPSQLFF. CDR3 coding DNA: TGTGCTCTTGGGGAACCCGACGTCCGTTTGCCATCACAACTCTTCTTT.

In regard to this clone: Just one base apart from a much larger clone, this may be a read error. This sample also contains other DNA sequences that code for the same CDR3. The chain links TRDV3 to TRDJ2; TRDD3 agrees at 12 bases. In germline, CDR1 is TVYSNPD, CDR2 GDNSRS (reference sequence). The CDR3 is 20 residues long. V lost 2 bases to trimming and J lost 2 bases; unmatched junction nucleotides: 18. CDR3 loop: CAFGGLGYWGILALTAQLFF. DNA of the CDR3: TGTGCCTTTGGGGGTTTAGGTTACTGGGGGATACTAGCCTTGACAGCACAACTCTTCTTT.

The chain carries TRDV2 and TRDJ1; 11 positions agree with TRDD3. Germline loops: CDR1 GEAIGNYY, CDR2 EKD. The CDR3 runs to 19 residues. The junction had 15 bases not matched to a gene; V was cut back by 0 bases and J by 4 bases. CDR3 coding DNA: TGTGCCTGTGACACCGTGAGACTGGGGGATAGGCGGGTCGTCGATAAACTCATCTTT. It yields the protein CACDTVRLGDRRVVDKLIF.

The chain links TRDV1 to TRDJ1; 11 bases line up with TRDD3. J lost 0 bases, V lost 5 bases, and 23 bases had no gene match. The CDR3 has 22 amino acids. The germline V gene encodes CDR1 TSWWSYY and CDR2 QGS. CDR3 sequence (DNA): TGTGCTCTTGGGCCCCCAGCCTTGGAGGGTAACGTACTGGGGGATAACACCGATAAACTCATCTTT. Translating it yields CALGPPALEGNVLGDNTDKLIF.

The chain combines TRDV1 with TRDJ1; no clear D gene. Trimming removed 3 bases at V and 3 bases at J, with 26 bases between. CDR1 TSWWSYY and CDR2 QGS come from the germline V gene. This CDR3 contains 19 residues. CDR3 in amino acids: CALGEPLVRGAWCADKLIF. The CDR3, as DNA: TGTGCTCTTGGGGAGCCCTTAGTTCGGGGCGCCTGGTGCGCCGATAAACTCATCTTT.

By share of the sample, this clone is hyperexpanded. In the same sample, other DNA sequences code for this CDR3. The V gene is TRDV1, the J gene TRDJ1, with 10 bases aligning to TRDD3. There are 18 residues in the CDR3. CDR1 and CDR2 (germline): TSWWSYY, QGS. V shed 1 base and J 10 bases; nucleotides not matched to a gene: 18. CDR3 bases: TGTGCTCTTGGGGAACCAGGCCCCTGTACTGGGGGATGTGGGAGACTCATCTTT. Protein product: CALGEPGPCTGGCGRLIF.

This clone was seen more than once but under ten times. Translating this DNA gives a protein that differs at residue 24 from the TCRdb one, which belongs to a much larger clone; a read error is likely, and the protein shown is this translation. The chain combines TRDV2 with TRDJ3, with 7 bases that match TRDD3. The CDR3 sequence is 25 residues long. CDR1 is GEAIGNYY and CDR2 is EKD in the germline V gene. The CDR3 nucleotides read TGTGCCTGTGACACCGTGAGTGGATGGGGGACCCCGCTTCGTTTATCGTCCTGGGACACCCGACAGATGATCTTC. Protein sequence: CACDTVSGWGTPLRLSSWDTRQMIF.

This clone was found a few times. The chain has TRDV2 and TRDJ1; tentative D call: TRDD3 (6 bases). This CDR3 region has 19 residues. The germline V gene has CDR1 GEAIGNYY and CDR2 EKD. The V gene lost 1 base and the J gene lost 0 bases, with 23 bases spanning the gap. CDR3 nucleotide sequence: TGTGCCTGTGACACACTACGGGTGGGGGCCTCGTTATACACCGATAAACTCATCTTT. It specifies CACDTLRVGASLYTDKLIF.

The DNA for the CDR3 is TGTGCCTGTGACACCGTTGGTAGGAGGGAAAAAGAGTACACCGATAAACTCATCTTT. Amino acid sequence: CACDTVGRREKEYTDKLIF. V is TRDV2 and J is TRDJ1; D ambiguous. CDR3 length: 19 amino acids. V was clipped by 0 bases and J by 0 bases, with 22 bases between them. Germline loops: CDR1 GEAIGNYY, CDR2 EKD.

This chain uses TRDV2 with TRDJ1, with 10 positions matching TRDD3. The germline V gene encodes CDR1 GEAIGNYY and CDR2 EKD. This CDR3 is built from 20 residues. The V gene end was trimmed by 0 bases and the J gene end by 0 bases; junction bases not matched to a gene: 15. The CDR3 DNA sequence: TGTGCCTGTGACACCGTACTACTGGGGGATTCGTATGGGGACACCGATAAACTCATCTTT. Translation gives CACDTVLLGDSYGDTDKLIF.

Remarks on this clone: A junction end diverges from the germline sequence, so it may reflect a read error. CDR3 loop: CACDTVFSGGSQYTDELIF. The CDR3 DNA is TGTGCCTGTGACACCGTTTTTTCTGGGGGTTCTCAGTACACCGATGAACTCATCTTT. The chain recombines TRDV2 with TRDJ1; TRDD3 matches at 7 bases. The CDR3 is 19 residues long. CDR1 and CDR2 from the germline V gene are GEAIGNYY and EKD.

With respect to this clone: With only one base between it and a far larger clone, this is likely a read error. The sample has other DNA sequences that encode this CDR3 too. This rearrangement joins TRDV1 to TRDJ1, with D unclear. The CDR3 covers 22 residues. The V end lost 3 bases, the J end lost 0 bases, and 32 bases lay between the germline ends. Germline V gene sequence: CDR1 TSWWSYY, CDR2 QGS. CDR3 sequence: CALGDLRLVWFDTPDYTDKLIF. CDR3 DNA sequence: TGTGCTCTTGGGGACTTGCGGCTGGTTTGGTTTGACACTCCCGACTACACCGATAAACTCATCTTT.

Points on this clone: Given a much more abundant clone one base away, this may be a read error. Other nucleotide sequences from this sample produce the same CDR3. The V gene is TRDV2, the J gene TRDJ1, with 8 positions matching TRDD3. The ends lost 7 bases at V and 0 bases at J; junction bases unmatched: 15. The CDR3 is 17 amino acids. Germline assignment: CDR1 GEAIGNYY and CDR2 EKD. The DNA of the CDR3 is TGTGCCTGCGACTCGCTGGGGGACGTTTCGTACACCGATAAACTCATCTTT. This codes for CACDSLGDVSYTDKLIF.

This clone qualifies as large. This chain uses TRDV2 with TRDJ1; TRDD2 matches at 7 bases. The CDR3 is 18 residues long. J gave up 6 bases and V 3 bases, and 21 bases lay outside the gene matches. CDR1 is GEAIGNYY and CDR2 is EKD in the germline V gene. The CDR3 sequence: CACDPVGLPRVVGHKLIF. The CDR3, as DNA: TGTGCCTGTGACCCAGTGGGCCTTCCTCGCGTTGTGGGACATAAACTCATCTTT.